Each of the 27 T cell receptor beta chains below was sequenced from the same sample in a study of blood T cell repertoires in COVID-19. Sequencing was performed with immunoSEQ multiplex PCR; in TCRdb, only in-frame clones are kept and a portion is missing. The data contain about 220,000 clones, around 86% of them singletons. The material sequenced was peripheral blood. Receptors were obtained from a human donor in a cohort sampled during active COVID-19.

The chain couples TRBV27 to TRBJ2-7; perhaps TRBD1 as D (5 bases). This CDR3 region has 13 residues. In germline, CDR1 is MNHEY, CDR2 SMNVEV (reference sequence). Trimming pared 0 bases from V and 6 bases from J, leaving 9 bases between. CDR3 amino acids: CASSLSSGSEQYF. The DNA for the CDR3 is TGTGCCAGCAGTTTATCGTCAGGGTCCGAGCAGTACTTC.

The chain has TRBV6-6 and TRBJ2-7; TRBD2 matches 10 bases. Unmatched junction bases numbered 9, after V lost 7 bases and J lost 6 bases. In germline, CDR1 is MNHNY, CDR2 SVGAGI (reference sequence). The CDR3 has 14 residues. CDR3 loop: CASTPRLAGAEQYF. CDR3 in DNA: TGTGCCAGCACCCCGCGGCTAGCGGGAGCCGAGCAGTACTTC.

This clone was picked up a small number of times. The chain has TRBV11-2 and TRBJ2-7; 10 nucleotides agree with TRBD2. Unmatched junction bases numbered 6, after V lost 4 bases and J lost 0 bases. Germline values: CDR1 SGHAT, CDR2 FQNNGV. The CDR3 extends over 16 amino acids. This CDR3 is CASSSFTSGISYEQYF. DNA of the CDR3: TGTGCCAGCAGCTCTTTTACTAGCGGGATCTCCTACGAGCAGTACTTC.

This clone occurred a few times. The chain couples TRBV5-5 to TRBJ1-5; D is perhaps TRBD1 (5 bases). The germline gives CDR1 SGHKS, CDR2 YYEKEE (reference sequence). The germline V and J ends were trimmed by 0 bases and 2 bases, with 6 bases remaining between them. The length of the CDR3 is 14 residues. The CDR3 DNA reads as TGTGCCAGCAGCTTGGCGGGGGGCAATCAGCCCCAGCATTTT. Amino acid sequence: CASSLAGGNQPQHF.

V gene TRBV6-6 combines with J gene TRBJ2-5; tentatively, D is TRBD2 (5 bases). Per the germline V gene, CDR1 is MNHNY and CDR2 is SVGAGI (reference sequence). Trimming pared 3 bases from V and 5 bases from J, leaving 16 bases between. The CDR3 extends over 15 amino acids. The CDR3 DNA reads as TGTGCCAGCAGTTATAACGAGAAGACGGGGGAGACCCAGTACTTC. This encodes CASSYNEKTGETQYF.

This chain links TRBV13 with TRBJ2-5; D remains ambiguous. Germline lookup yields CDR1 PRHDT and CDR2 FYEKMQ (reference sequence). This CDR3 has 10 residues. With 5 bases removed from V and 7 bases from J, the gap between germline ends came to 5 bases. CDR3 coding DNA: TGTGCCAGCAGCCCCCGGACCCAGTACTTC. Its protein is CASSPRTQYF.

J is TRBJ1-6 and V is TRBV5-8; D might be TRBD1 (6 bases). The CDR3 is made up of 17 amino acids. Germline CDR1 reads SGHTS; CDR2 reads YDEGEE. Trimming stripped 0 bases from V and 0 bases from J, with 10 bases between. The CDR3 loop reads CASSLGTESSYNSPLHF. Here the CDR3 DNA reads TGTGCCAGCAGCTTGGGGACAGAAAGCTCCTATAATTCACCCCTCCACTTT.

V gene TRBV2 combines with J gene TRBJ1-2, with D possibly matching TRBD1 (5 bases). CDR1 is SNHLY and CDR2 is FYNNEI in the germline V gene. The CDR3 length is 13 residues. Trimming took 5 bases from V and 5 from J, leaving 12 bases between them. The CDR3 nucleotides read TGTGCCAGCAGTCGGGGGATACTATATGGCTACACCTTC. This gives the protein CASSRGILYGYTF. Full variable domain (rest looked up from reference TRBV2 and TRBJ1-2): EPEVTQTPSHQVTQMGQEVILRCVPISNHLYFYWYRQILGQKVEFLVSFYNNEISEKSEIFDDQFSVERPDGSNFTLKIRSTKLEDSAMYFCASSRGILYGYTFGSGTRLTVV.

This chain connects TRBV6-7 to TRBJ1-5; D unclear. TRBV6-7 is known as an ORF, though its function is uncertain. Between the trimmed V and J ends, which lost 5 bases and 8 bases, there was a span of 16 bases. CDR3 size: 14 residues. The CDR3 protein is CASSLDLPREPQHF. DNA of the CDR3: TGTGCCAGCAGTCTTGACTTACCGCGGGAGCCCCAGCATTTT.

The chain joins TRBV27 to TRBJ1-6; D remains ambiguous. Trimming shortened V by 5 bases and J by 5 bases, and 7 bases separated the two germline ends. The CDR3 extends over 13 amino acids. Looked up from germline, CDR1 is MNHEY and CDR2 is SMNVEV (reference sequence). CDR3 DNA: TGTGCCAGCAGTCCCCTCGATAATTCACCCCTCCACTTT. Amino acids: CASSPLDNSPLHF.

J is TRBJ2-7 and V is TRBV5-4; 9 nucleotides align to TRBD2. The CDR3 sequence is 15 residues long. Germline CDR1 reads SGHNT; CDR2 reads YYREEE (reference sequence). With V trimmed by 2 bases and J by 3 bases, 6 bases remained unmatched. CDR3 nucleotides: TGTGCCAGCAGCTTTCGAGCGGGAGGCCGCTACGAGCAGTACTTC. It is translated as CASSFRAGGRYEQYF.

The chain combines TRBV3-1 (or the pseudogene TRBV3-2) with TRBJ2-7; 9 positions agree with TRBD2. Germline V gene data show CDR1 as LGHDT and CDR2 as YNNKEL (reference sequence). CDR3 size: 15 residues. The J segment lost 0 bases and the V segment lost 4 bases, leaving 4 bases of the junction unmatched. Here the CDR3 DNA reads TGTGCCAGCAGCCCGCGGGAGGGCCTCTCCTACGAGCAGTACTTC. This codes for CASSPREGLSYEQYF.

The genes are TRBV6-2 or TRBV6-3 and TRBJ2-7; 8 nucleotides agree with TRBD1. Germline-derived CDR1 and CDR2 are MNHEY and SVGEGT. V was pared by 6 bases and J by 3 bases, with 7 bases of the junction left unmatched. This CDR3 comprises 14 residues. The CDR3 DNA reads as TGTGCCAGCAGATACGGACAGGGCCACTACGAGCAGTACTTC. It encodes CASRYGQGHYEQYF.

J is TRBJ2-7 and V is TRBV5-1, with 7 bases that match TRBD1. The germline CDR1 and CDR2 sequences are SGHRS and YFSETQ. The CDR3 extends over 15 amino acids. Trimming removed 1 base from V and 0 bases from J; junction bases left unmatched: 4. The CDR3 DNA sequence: TGCGCCAGCAGCTTGATAGGGGACAGCTCCTACGAGCAGTACTTC. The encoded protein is CASSLIGDSSYEQYF.

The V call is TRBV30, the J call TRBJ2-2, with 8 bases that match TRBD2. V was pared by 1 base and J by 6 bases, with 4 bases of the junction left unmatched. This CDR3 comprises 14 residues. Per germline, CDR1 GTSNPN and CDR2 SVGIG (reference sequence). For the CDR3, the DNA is TGTGCCTGGAGTGAGGCGGGAGGCTCCGGGGAGCTGTTTTTT. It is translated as CAWSEAGGSGELFF.

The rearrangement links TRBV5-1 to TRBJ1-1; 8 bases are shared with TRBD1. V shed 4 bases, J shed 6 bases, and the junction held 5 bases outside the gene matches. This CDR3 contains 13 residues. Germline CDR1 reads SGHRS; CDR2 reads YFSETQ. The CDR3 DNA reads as TGCGCCAGCAGCCCACAGGGGGGGGCTGAAGCTTTCTTT. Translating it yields CASSPQGGAEAFF.

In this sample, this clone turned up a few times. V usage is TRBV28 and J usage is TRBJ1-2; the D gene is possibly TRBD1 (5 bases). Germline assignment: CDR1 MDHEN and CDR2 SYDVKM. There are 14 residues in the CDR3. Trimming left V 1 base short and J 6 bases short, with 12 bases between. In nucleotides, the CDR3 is TGTGCCAGCAGTTTATTAAACCGGGGGAATGGCTACACCTTC. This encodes CASSLLNRGNGYTF.

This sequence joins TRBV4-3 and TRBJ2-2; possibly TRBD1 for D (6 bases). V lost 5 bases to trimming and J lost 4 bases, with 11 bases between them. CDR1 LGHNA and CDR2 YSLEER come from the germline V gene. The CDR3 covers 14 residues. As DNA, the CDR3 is TGCGCCAGCAGCTGGGTCAGGGGCACCGGGGAGCTGTTTTTT. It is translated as CASSWVRGTGELFF.

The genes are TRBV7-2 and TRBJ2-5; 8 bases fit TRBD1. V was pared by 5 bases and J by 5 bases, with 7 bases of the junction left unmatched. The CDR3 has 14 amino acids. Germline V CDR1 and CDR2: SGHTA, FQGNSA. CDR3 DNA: TGTGCCAGCAGCGCCTGGACAGGGAGCGAGACCCAGTACTTC. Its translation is CASSAWTGSETQYF.

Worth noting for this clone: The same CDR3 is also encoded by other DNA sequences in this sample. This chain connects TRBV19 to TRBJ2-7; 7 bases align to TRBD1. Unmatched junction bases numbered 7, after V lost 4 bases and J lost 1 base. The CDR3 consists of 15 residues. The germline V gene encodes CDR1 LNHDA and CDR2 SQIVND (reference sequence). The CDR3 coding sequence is TGTGCCAGTAGTACCACCGGGACAGCGTCCTACGAGCAGTACTTC. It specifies CASSTTGTASYEQYF.

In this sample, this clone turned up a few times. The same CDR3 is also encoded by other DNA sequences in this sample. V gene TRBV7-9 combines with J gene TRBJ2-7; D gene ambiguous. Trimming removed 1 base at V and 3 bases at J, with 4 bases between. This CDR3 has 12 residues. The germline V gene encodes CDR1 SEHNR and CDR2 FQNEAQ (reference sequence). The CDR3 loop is CASSLGSYEQYF. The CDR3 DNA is TGTGCCAGCAGCTTAGGCAGCTACGAGCAGTACTTC.

The CDR3 sequence is CASSQERYTQYF. The CDR3 nucleotides read TGTGCCAGCAGCCAAGAGCGGTATACGCAGTATTTT. The V gene is TRBV14, the J gene TRBJ2-3, with D unresolved. The ends were cut back, 0 bases at V and 7 bases at J, with 5 bases in the middle. The CDR3 is 12 amino acids. Germline lookup yields CDR1 SGHDN and CDR2 FVKESK.

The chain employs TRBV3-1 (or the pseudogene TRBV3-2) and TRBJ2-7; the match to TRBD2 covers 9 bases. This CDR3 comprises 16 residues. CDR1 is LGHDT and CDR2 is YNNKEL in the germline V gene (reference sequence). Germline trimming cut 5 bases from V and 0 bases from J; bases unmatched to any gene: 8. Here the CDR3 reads CASSIGASGTSYEQYF. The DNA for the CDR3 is TGTGCCAGCAGCATTGGGGCTAGCGGGACCTCCTACGAGCAGTACTTC.

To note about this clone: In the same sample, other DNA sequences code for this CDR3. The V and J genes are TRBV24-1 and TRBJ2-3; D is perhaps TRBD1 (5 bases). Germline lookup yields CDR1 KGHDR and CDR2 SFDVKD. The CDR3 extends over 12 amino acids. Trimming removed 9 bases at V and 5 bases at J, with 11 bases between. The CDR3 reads CATQGARDTQYF. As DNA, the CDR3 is TGTGCCACCCAGGGCGCCCGAGATACGCAGTATTTT.

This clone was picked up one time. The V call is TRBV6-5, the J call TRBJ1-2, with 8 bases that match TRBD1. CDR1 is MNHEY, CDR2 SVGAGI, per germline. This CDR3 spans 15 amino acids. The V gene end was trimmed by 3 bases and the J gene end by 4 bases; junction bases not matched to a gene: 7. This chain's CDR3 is CASSYLSGGSYGYTF. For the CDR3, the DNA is TGTGCCAGCAGTTATCTTTCAGGGGGCAGCTATGGCTACACCTTC.

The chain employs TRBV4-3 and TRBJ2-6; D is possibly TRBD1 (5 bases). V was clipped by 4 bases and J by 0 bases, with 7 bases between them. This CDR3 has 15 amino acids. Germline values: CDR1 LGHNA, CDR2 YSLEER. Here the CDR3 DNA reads TGCGCCAGCAGCCGACAGTACTCTGGGGCCAACGTCCTGACTTTC. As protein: CASSRQYSGANVLTF.

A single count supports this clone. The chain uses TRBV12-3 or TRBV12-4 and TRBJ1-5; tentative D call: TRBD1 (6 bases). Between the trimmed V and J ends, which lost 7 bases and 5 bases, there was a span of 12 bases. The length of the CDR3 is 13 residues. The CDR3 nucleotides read TGTGCCAGCACCCGAGGACAGTATCAGCCCCAGCATTTT. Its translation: CASTRGQYQPQHF.